This T cell receptor (beta chain) was captured by sequencing in a study of OX40 agonist ivuxolimab in advanced cancers. The wider study: Every patient in dose escalation had hepatocellular carcinoma, melanoma, renal cell or head and neck cancer. One hepatocellular carcinoma and a couple of cutaneous melanoma patients partially responded.

The CDR3 has 14 amino acids. The V gene lost 4 bases and the J gene lost 1 base, with 11 bases spanning the gap. The germline gives CDR1 SGDLS, CDR2 YYNGEE. Profiled with immunoSEQ multiplex PCR; TCRdb holds only in-frame clones, not every one. The data hold 150,000 to 190,000 clones, with approximately 94% observed a single time. The source was CD4+ or CD8+ T cells sorted from blood, collected in a trial of the OX40 agonist ivuxolimab. This TCR was recovered from an adult with an advanced solid tumor such as melanoma, head and neck, liver or kidney cancer. This chain connects TRBV9 to TRBJ1-2; maybe TRBD1 (6 bases). The CDR3 sequence is CASSLRQVNYGYTF. CDR3 DNA sequence: TGTGCCAGCAGCCTGCGACAGGTTAACTATGGCTACACCTTC. The full variable domain, completed using reference TRBV9 and TRBJ1-2, is DSGVTQTPKHLITATGQRVTLRCSPRSGDLSVYWYQQSLDQGLQFLIQYYNGEERAKGNILERFSAQQFPDLHSELNLSSLELGDSALYFCASSLRQVNYGYTFGSGTRLTVV.